This T cell receptor beta chain appears in the sequencing data of a study of blood T cell repertoires in COVID-19. The overall study: Samples representing acute and convalescent COVID-19 were sourced from the United States, Italy and Spain.

Original methodology: The authors estimated nucleated cell counts from reference gene primer amplification. Clones were sequenced by immunoSEQ multiplex PCR, and TCRdb holds only the in-frame ones, with some missing. Clonal size and the V and J genes are those of that table, whereas D and trimming came from the DNA. The sample includes 150,000 or so clones, roughly four fifths of them seen just once. Trimming cost V 4 bases and J 4 bases, with 16 bases left between them. The CDR3 is 16 residues long. The V gene's germline CDR1 is SEHNR and CDR2 FQNEAQ (reference sequence). Assignments of participants to cohorts depended upon their own reported clinical history. Recovered participants had two consecutive negative NP/OP PCR tests, healthcare professional clearance, or symptom resolution.

The specimen was PBMCs or T cells enriched from blood (not recorded which). J is TRBJ2-2 and V is TRBV7-9; TRBD1 is a possible D gene (5 bases). The receptor comes from a man aged 50-59 years who had recovered from COVID-19. CDR3 sequence reads: CASSWMGLVRTGELFF. The CDR3 DNA reads TGTGCCAGCAGCTGGATGGGGCTAGTTCGCACCGGGGAGCTGTTTTTT.